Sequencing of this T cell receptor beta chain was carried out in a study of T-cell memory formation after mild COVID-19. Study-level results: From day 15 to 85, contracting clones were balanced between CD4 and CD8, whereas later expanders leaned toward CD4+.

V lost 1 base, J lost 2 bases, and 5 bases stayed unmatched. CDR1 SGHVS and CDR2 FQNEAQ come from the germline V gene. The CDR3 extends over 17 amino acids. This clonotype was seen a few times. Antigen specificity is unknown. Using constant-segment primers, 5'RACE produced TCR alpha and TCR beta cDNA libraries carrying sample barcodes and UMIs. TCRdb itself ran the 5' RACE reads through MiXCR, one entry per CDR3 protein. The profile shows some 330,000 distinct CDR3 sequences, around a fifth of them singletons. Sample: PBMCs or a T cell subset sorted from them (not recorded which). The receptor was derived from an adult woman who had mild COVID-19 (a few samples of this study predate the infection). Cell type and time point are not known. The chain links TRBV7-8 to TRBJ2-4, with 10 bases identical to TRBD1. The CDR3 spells CASSLDWTGGTKNIQYF. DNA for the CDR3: TGTGCCAGCAGCTTAGATTGGACAGGGGGTACCAAAAACATTCAGTACTTC.